This T cell receptor (beta chain) was recorded in a study of cytomegalovirus exposure and HLA in healthy donors. Study background: Earlier findings included more than 95 million unique TCR beta sequences obtained from about 180 million T cells.

Each donor was healthy, and each was a bone marrow donor. PCR employed 60 Vbeta and 13 Jbeta primers. Assay: immunoSEQ multiplex PCR; the TCRdb copy retains only in-frame clones and omits some. The repertoire holds about 180,000 clones, roughly four fifths seen once, with about 3% in the top ten. Germline V CDR1 and CDR2: SGDLS, YYNGEE. Trimming took 4 bases from V and 2 from J, leaving 19 bases between them. The CDR3 contains 16 residues. The origin of this receptor is a male donor in good health and CMV-seronegative. Source material: PBMCs. This chain uses TRBV9 with TRBJ2-7; a possible D gene is TRBD2 (6 bases). The CDR3 DNA reads as TGTGCCAGCAGCCCCCCCGGGGGTCTTGGCGCCTACGAGCAGTACTTC. Protein: CASSPPGGLGAYEQYF.